The clone carrying this T cell receptor (beta chain) has a count of ten or more. Its antigen is as yet unknown. V lost 3 bases and J lost 2, with 13 bases in between. The germline gives CDR1 MDHEN, CDR2 SYDVKM. The CDR3 length is 15 residues. TCRdb redid the calling of the reads with MiXCR, one entry per CDR3 protein. The sample lists fewer than 200,000 distinct CDR3 sequences, about a tenth occurring once. This sample was taken from a study of T cell repertoires in cytomegalovirus infection. For the study at large: The public TCR beta signatures pointed to both CMV infection and matching HLA type.

Whole-study results and caveats: What dominated the ex vivo response were HLA-C-restricted CMV-specific TCR beta clonotypes. CMV carriers having the relevant HLA were flagged by cumulative public TCR beta family frequency.

The sequence was obtained from a human donor in good health (CMV status not recorded). Some clones in this sample may be carry-over from other donors' samples. Sequencing was done on a sample of PBMCs. The rearrangement uses TRBV28 and TRBJ1-1, with TRBD1 as a possible D gene (5 bases). The DNA for the CDR3 is TGTGCCAGCAGTTTGGGAGGGGCCTTAAACACTGAAGCTTTCTTT. Protein product: CASSLGGALNTEAFF.